This TCR beta chain was sequenced in a study of T cells in Graves' hyperthyroidism and ophthalmopathy. Worth noting for this clonotype: Its antigen is undetermined.

There were TCR beta CDR3 regions amplified from RNA transcripts. The HTBI primer set was used in a first-round RT-PCR of the TCR CDR3. TCRdb redid the calling of the multiplex PCR reads with MiXCR, one entry per CDR3 protein. This sample yields 400,000 or so distinct CDR3 sequences, of which roughly 15% are seen a single time; around 20% belongs to the top ten. Trimming removed 3 bases from V and 7 bases from J; junction bases left unmatched: 9. CDR1 and CDR2 from the germline V gene are SGDLS and YYNGEE. The CDR3 covers 15 residues. Notes on the study in general: The model anticipated ophthalmopathy a median about 7.1 months pre-onset.

Diagnoses used clinical symptoms, serum thyroxine and TRAb, thyroid ultrasound and orbital computed tomography. Fresh 10 ml peripheral blood yielded PBMCs. The TCR originated in a woman aged 30 to 39 with Graves' ophthalmopathy. The sequencing sample was made of blood. The chain has TRBV9 and TRBJ1-2; 10 bases map to TRBD1. As DNA, the CDR3 is TGTGCCAGCAGCGCCCCGCCGGGGGACAGGGGTGGCTACACCTTC. It encodes CASSAPPGDRGGYTF.